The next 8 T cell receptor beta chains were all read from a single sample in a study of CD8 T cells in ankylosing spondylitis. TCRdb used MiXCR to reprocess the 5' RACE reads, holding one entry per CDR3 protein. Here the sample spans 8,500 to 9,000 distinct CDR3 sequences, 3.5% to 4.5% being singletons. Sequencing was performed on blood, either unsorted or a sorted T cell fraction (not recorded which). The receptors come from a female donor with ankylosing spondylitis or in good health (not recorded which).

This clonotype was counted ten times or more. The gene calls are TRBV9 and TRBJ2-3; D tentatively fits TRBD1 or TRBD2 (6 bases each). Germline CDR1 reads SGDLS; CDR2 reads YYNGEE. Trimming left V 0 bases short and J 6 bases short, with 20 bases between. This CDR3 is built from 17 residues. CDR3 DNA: TGTGCCAGCAGCGTAGGGCCTCCGGGGGCGATGATGGATACGCAGTATTTT. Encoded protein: CASSVGPPGAMMDTQYF.

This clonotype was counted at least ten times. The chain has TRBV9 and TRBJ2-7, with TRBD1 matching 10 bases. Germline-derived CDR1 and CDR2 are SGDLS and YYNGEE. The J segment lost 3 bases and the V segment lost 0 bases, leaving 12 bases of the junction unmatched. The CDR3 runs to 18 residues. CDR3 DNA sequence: TGTGCCAGCAGCGTAGGCATCAGGGACAGGGGTACGGGCTACGAGCAGTACTTC. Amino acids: CASSVGIRDRGTGYEQYF.

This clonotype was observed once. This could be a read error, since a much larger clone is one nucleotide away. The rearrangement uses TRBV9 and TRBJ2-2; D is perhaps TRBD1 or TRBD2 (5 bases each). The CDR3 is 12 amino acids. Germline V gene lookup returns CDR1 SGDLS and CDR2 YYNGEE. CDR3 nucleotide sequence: TGTGCCAGCAGCGTGGGGACCGGGGAGCTGTCTTTT. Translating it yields CASSVGTGELSF. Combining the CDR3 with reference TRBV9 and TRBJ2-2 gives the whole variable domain DSGVTQTPKHLITATGQRVTLRCSPRSGDLSVYWYQQSLDQGLQFLIQYYNGEERAKGNILERFSAQQFPDLHSELNLSSLELGDSALYFCASSVGTGELSFGEGSRLTVL.

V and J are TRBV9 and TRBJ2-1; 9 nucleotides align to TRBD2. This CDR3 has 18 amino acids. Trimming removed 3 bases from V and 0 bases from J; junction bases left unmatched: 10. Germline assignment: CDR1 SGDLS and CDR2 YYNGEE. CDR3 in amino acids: CASSAPTSSGVSYNEQFF. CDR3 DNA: TGTGCCAGCAGCGCCCCAACCTCTAGCGGGGTCTCCTACAATGAGCAGTTCTTC.

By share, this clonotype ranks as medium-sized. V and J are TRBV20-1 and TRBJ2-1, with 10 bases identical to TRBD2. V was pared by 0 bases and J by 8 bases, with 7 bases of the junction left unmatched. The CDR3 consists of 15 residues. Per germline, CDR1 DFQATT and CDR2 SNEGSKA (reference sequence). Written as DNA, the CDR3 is TGCAGTGCTAGAGAGCAGCGGGGGGGTTCCTATGAGCAGTTCTTC. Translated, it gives CSAREQRGGSYEQFF.

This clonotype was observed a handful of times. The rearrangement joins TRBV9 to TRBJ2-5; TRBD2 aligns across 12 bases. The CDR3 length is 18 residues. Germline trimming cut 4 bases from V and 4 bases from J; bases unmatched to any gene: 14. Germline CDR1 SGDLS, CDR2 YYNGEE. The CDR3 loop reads CASSPKASGGAPRETQYF. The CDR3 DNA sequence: TGTGCCAGCAGCCCAAAGGCTAGCGGGGGGGCTCCTCGAGAGACCCAGTACTTC.

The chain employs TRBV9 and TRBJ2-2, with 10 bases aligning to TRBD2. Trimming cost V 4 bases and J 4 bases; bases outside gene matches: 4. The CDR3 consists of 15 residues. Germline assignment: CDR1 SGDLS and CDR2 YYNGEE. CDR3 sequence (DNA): TGTGCCAGCAGCTCTAGCGGGGGTGCCACCGGGGAGCTGTTTTTT. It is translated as CASSSSGGATGELFF.

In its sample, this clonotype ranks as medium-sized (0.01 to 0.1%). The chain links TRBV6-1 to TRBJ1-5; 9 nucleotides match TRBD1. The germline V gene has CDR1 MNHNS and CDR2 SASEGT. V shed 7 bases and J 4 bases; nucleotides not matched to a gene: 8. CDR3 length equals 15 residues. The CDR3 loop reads CASNLPGQGNQPQHF. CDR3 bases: TGTGCCAGCAATCTCCCGGGACAGGGAAATCAGCCCCAGCATTTT.